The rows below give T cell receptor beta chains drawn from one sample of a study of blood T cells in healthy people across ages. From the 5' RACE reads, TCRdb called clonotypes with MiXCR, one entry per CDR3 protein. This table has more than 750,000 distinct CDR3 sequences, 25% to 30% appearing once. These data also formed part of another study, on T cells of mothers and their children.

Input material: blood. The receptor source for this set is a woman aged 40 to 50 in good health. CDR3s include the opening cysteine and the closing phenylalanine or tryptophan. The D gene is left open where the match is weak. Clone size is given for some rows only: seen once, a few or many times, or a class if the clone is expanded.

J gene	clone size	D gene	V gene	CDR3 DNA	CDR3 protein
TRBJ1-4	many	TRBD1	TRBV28	TGTGCCAGCAGTCTCCCCTTCCCGGGACAGGGGCGAGATGGACTGTTTTTT	CASSLPFPGQGRDGLFF
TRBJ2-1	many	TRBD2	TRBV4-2	TGTGCCAGCAGCCAAGAGGCGGGCGGGGGGGCCAATGAGCAGTTCTTC	CASSQEAGGGANEQFF
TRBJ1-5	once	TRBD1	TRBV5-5	TGTGCCAGCAGCTTGGCGACAGGGGAGTTTCAGCCCCAGCATTTT	CASSLATGEFQPQHF
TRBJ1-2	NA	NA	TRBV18	TGTGCCAGCACCCAGGACGGCGGCTATGGCTACACCTTC	CASTQDGGYGYTF
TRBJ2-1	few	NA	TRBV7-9	TGTGCCAGCAGCTTGGGGGGGCGCTCCTATGAGCAGTTCTTC	CASSLGGRSYEQFF
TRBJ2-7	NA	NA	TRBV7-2	TGTGCCAGCAGCTTAGACCTAGCCCTTCTAAACAATGAGCAGTACTTC	CASSLDLALLNNEQYF
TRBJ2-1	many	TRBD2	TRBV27	TGTGCCAGCAGCGAGACTAGCGGGGGGTCTTACGAGCAGTTCTTC	CASSETSGGSYEQFF
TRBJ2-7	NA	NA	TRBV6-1	TGTGCCAGCAGGGAAAACCCCGCCACCTACGAGCAGTACTTC	CASRENPATYEQYF
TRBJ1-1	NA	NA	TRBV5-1	TGCACCAGCAGCCCCACAGGGTTGAACACTGAAGCTTTCTTT	CTSSPTGLNTEAFF
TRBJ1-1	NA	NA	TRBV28	TGTGCCAGCCGCCCCCCGGGGCAAATGAACACTGAAGCTTTCTTT	CASRPPGQMNTEAFF
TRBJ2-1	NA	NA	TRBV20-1	TGCAGTGCGCCTAACGGCCTATTGGGCAATGAGCAGTTCTTC	CSAPNGLLGNEQFF
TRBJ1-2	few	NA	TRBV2	TGTGCCAGCAGTGTAGACAGGCGGAGGGGCTACACCTTC	CASSVDRRRGYTF
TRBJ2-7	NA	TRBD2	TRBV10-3	TGTGCCATCAGTGAGTTCCCCCTTGGGGCTAGCGGGGGGTCTGGCTACGAGCAGTACTTC	CAISEFPLGASGGSGYEQYF
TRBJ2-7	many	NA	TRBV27	TGTGCCAGCAGTTTATCGACCCCTTTGGGCGAGCAGTACTTC	CASSLSTPLGEQYF
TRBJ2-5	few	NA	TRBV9	TGTGCCAGCAGCGTAGCTCGCGGCACACAAGAGACCCAGTACTTC	CASSVARGTQETQYF
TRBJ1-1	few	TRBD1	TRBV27	TGTGCCAGCGGTTCCGGGACAGGGTTGTCCGCTGAAGCTTTCTTT	CASGSGTGLSAEAFF
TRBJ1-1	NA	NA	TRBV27	TGTGCCAGCAGTTCCATCCGACAGTTTCCGATGAACACTGAAGCTTTCTTT	CASSSIRQFPMNTEAFF
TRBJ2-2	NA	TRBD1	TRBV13	TGTGCCAGCAGCTGGAACAGGGGGCCGAACACCGGGGAGCGGTTTTTT	CASSWNRGPNTGERFF
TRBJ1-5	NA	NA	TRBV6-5	TGTGCCAGCAGACAAGACCAGTTAGGGCCCCAGCATTTT	CASRQDQLGPQHF
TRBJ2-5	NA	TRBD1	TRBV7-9	TGTGCCAGCAGCTATCAGGGGGCCCAAGAGACCCAGTACTTC	CASSYQGAQETQYF
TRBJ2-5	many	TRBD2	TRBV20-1	TGCAGTGCTAGGACTAGCGGCCCCCTAGAGACCCAGTACTTC	CSARTSGPLETQYF
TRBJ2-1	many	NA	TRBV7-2	TGTGCCAGCAGCTCGAGCTGGAGTCCTAGGATTGAGCAGTTCTTC	CASSSSWSPRIEQFF
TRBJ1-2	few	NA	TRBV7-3	TGTGCCAGCAGCAAAACCGTTGGAGGGGACGGCTACACCTTC	CASSKTVGGDGYTF
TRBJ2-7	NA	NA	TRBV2	TGTGCCGCCTCAAAGGGTGGGGTCTACGAGCAGTACTTC	CAASKGGVYEQYF
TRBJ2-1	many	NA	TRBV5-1	TGCGCCAGCCGGGGATACTCCTACAATGAGCAGTTCTTC	CASRGYSYNEQFF
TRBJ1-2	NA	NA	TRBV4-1	TGCGCCAGCAGCCAAACAGGGTGGGGGAACTATGGCTACACCTTC	CASSQTGWGNYGYTF
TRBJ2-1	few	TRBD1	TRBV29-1	TGCAGCGTACTGCCCTGGACAGGGGGAACCCACGAGCAGTTCTTC	CSVLPWTGGTHEQFF
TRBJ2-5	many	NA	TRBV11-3	TGTGCCAGCAGCTTAGGCGTTGGTGACGGGGGATTTGAGACCCAGTACTTC	CASSLGVGDGGFETQYF
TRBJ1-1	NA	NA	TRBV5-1	TGCGCCAGTAGACTACCCCCGCAGGGCAAAATCACTGAAGCTTTCTTT	CASRLPPQGKITEAFF
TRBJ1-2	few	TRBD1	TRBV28	TGTGCCAGCAGTTCCAGGGGGACAGGGTTTGGTGGCCACACCTTC	CASSSRGTGFGGHTF
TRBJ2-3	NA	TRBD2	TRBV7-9	TGTGCCAGCAGCGCCCCCAGGACTAGCGCCCCTAGCACAGATACGCAGTATTTT	CASSAPRTSAPSTDTQYF
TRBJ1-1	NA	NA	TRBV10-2	TGCGCCAGCAGCGATACAGGGTCGGAGGGTAACACTGAAGCTTTCTTT	CASSDTGSEGNTEAFF
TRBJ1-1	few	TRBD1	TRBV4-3	TGCGCCAGCAGCCAAGAGACAGGGGACACTGAAGCTTTCTTT	CASSQETGDTEAFF
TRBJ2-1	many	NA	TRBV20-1	TGCAGTGCTAGAGATAGAGGGAAAACCTCCTACAATGAGCAGTTCTTC	CSARDRGKTSYNEQFF
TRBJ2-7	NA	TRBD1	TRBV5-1	TGCGCCAGCAGCTCTATAGGGACAGGGACGGGTGAGCAGTACTTC	CASSSIGTGTGEQYF
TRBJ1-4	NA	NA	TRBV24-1	TGTGCCACCAGTGAGGAGGGGAACGAAAAACTGTTTTTT	CATSEEGNEKLFF
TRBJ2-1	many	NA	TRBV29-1	TGCAGCGTTGAAGGGGGAAGCTACAATGAGCAGTTCTTC	CSVEGGSYNEQFF
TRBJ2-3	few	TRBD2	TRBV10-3	TGTGCCATCAGACAGACCCTCGGACTAGCGGGGGGGATTAGCACAGATACGCAGTATTTT	CAIRQTLGLAGGISTDTQYF
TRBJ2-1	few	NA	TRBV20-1	TGCAGTGGGTCAGCGGCGAACAATGAGCAGTTCTTC	CSGSAANNEQFF
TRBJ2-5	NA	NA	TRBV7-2	TGTGCCAGCAGCGGAAGGTCAGCGGCCCCCCAAGAGACCCAGTACTTC	CASSGRSAAPQETQYF
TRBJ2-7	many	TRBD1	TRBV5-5	TGTGCCAGCAGCTTAGGACAGGGGGGTTACTACGAGCAGTACTTC	CASSLGQGGYYEQYF
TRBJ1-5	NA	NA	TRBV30	TGTGCCTGGAGCCCCGGGACCCTTAGCAATCAGCCCCAGCATTTT	CAWSPGTLSNQPQHF
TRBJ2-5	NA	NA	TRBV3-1	TGTGCCAGCAGCCCCCCGGGGCATGAGACCCAGTACTTC	CASSPPGHETQYF